The source of this T cell receptor (beta chain) is a study of blood T cell repertoires in COVID-19. Libraries were prepared by immunoSEQ multiplex PCR; TCRdb keeps only in-frame clonotypes and omits some of them. The table lists around 98,000 clones, roughly 82% of them singletons. Per germline, CDR1 SGHNT and CDR2 YENEEA. The germline V and J ends were trimmed by 4 bases and 3 bases, with 9 bases remaining between them. The CDR3 consists of 13 residues. The rearrangement joins TRBV11-3 to TRBJ2-5, with D perhaps TRBD2 (5 bases). Sequenced: peripheral blood. The TCR comes from an older man with active or convalescent COVID-19. CDR3 protein: CASSWSGKETQYF. The CDR3 DNA reads as TGTGCCAGCAGCTGGTCGGGGAAAGAGACCCAGTACTTC.